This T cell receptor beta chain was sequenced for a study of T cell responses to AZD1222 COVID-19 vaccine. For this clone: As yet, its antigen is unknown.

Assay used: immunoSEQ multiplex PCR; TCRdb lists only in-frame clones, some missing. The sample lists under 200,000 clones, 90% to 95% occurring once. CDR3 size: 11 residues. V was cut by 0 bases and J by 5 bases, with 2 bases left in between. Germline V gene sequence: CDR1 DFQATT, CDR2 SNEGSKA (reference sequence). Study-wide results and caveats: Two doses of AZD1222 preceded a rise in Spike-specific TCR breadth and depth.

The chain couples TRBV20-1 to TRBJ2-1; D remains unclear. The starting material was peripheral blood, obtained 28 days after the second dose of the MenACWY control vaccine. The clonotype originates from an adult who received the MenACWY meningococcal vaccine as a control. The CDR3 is CSARDHNEQFF. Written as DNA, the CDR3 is TGCAGTGCTAGAGATCACAATGAGCAGTTCTTC.